Following are 19 T cell receptor beta chains from one sample sequenced in a study of blood T cell repertoires in COVID-19. The assay was immunoSEQ multiplex PCR, and TCRdb's table has in-frame clones only and misses some. This table holds under 250,000 clones, less than 85% found once. The source material was peripheral blood. Receptors were obtained from a woman in her 70s with acute or convalescent COVID-19.

This clone came up once. The chain has TRBV19 and TRBJ1-5, with 10 bases fitting TRBD1. Germline CDR1 LNHDA, CDR2 SQIVND (reference sequence). The CDR3 loop spans 13 amino acids. V dropped 5 bases and J dropped 7; count of bases not matched to a gene: 2. As DNA, the CDR3 is TGTGCCAGTAGTGAGGGACAGGGGCAGCCCCAGCATTTT. This gives the protein CASSEGQGQPQHF.

The gene calls are TRBV21-1 and TRBJ2-7; the D call in the table, TRBD2, was not verified against the DNA. TRBV21-1 is described as a pseudogene. The length of the CDR3 is 17 residues. CDR3 in DNA: TGTGCCAGCAGTCCCGTTGGGGAAACGGGATCTCCCCACGAGCAGTACTTC. This sequence encodes CASSPVGETGSPHEQYF.

The chain combines TRBV15 with TRBJ2-6; 8 bases line up with TRBD2. The germline CDR1 and CDR2 sequences are LNHNV and YYDKDF (reference sequence). Trimming cost V 2 bases and J 0 bases; bases outside gene matches: 6. The CDR3 is 18 amino acids. Here the CDR3 reads CATSRKGTRVSGANVLTF. In DNA form, the CDR3 reads TGTGCCACCAGCAGAAAGGGGACTAGGGTCTCTGGGGCCAACGTCCTGACTTTC.

This chain joins TRBV11-2 and TRBJ2-7; D is possibly TRBD2 (6 bases). The CDR3 totals 14 residues. Germline assignment: CDR1 SGHAT and CDR2 FQNNGV. Trimming pared 3 bases from V and 2 bases from J, leaving 11 bases between. This chain's CDR3 is CASSLAGRTYEQYF. The CDR3 nucleotides are TGTGCCAGCAGCTTGGCGGGAAGAACCTACGAGCAGTACTTC.

A note on this clone: At one boundary the junction diverges from the germline segment, which might be a read error. The chain recombines TRBV5-1 with TRBJ1-4; tentative D call: TRBD1 (6 bases). In germline, CDR1 is SGHRS, CDR2 YFSETQ. The CDR3 runs to 14 residues. CDR3 sequence reads: CASSLESTGEKVFF. The CDR3, as DNA: TGCGCCAGCAGCTTGGAATCGACAGGAGAAAAAGTGTTTTTT.

The V call is TRBV2, the J call TRBJ2-1, with 8 bases fitting TRBD2. After removal of 7 bases from V and 7 bases from J, the junction contained 9 bases not matched to a gene. CDR3 length: 14 residues. Germline V gene lookup returns CDR1 SNHLY and CDR2 FYNNEI. The CDR3 nucleotides are TGTGCCAGCACAGTGAGCGGGAGATGGAATGAGCAGTTCTTC. The encoded protein is CASTVSGRWNEQFF.

The rearrangement links TRBV30 to TRBJ1-2, with 9 bases matching TRBD1. The germline CDR1 and CDR2 sequences are GTSNPN and SVGIG (reference sequence). With 5 bases clipped from V and 4 bases from J, the junction kept 11 bases outside the gene matches. The CDR3 spans 15 residues. The CDR3 here is CAWENRDRVSYGYTF. Written as DNA, the CDR3 is TGTGCCTGGGAAAACCGGGACAGGGTGTCCTATGGCTACACCTTC.

CDR3 bases: TGTGCCAGCAGTTTTGGGGACAGGGGTAATTCACCCCTCCACTTT. Amino acids: CASSFGDRGNSPLHF. This chain connects TRBV27 to TRBJ1-6; 10 bases agree with TRBD1. CDR1 and CDR2 (germline): MNHEY, SMNVEV (reference sequence). With 3 bases clipped from V and 6 bases from J, the junction kept 2 bases outside the gene matches. The CDR3 consists of 15 residues.

This chain uses TRBV24-1 with TRBJ1-5; 7 positions match TRBD1. This CDR3 has 18 residues. Per germline, CDR1 KGHDR and CDR2 SFDVKD. Trimming took 3 bases from V and 4 from J; bases not matched to a gene: 14. Here the CDR3 reads CATSDRAGGGDRNQPQHF. The CDR3 DNA follows: TGTGCCACCAGTGATCGAGCAGGAGGGGGCGACCGGAATCAGCCCCAGCATTTT.

This clone was found a few times. The genes are TRBV7-2 and TRBJ1-2; 10 bases agree with TRBD1. The CDR3 is 14 amino acids. Trimming at V came to 5 bases and at J to 6 bases, leaving 6 bases not matched to a gene. Germline V gene lookup returns CDR1 SGHTA and CDR2 FQGNSA. The CDR3 bases are TGTGCCAGCAGCCCGTACGGGACAGGGGATGGCTACACCTTC. The encoded protein is CASSPYGTGDGYTF.

This chain uses TRBV28 with TRBJ2-3; 8 bases match TRBD2. V lost 5 bases to trimming and J lost 3 bases; unmatched junction nucleotides: 10. This CDR3 is 16 amino acids long. Germline V lookup: CDR1 MDHEN, CDR2 SYDVKM. CDR3 in amino acids: CASSIQAGEGTDTQYF. Here the CDR3 DNA reads TGTGCCAGCAGTATCCAAGCGGGAGAGGGAACAGATACGCAGTATTTT.

The chain carries TRBV6-6 and TRBJ1-1; D is perhaps TRBD1 (6 bases). The CDR3 is 14 amino acids. V was trimmed by 6 bases and J by 8 bases, leaving 19 bases between them. The germline V gene has CDR1 MNHNY and CDR2 SVGAGI (reference sequence). CDR3 sequence (DNA): TGTGCCAGCAGCTTAGGGGGGGGAGAAATAGAAGCTTTCTTT. Translated: CASSLGGGEIEAFF.

This clone was counted only a few times. V usage is TRBV15 and J usage is TRBJ2-4; D might be TRBD2 (6 bases). Trimming took off 0 bases at V and 8 bases at J, with 14 bases between the two ends. Germline CDR1 reads LNHNV; CDR2 reads YYDKDF (reference sequence). The CDR3 covers 15 residues. The CDR3 nucleotides read TGTGCCACCAGCAGAGATCGAACCCCGGGGGACATTCAGTACTTC. Protein: CATSRDRTPGDIQYF.

Remarks on this clone: Other DNA sequences within the sample encode an identical CDR3. The rearrangement joins TRBV5-1 to TRBJ2-6, with D uncertain. Germline CDR1 reads SGHRS; CDR2 reads YFSETQ. V was pared by 0 bases and J by 0 bases, with 4 bases between. The CDR3 has 15 amino acids. The CDR3 loop is CASSLGSSGANVLTF. The DNA of the CDR3 is TGCGCCAGCAGCTTGGGGAGCTCTGGGGCCAACGTCCTGACTTTC.

The chain combines TRBV19 with TRBJ1-1; D call uncertain. CDR1 is LNHDA and CDR2 is SQIVND in the germline V gene (reference sequence). The V and J ends lost 8 bases and 7 bases respectively, with 23 bases between them. The CDR3 sequence is 15 residues long. The CDR3: CASFKANPALSEAFF. CDR3 nucleotide sequence: TGTGCCAGTTTTAAAGCGAACCCCGCTTTAAGTGAAGCTTTCTTT.

The rearrangement joins TRBV19 to TRBJ2-1; 9 bases match TRBD2. Trimming took 0 bases from V and 8 from J; bases not matched to a gene: 5. This CDR3 region has 15 residues. Germline CDR1 reads LNHDA; CDR2 reads SQIVND (reference sequence). The DNA of the CDR3 is TGTGCCAGTAGTATAGAGGGTAGCGGGAGCCATGAGCAGTTCTTC. Amino acids: CASSIEGSGSHEQFF. Complete variable domain (other parts from reference TRBV19 and TRBJ2-1): DGGITQSPKYLFRKEGQNVTLSCEQNLNHDAMYWYRQDPGQGLRLIYYSQIVNDFQKGDIAEGYSVSREKKESFPLTVTSAQKNPTAFYLCASSIEGSGSHEQFFGPGTRLTVL.

The chain uses TRBV5-5 and TRBJ1-3; 7 bases fit TRBD1. The CDR3 is made up of 15 amino acids. Trimming cost V 3 bases and J 2 bases; bases outside gene matches: 5. Germline values: CDR1 SGHKS, CDR2 YYEKEE (reference sequence). The CDR3 region has the DNA TGTGCCAGCAGCTCGGCTGGGACAGCTGGAAACACCATATATTTT. It encodes CASSSAGTAGNTIYF.

This rearrangement joins TRBV5-1 to TRBJ1-1; the D is unclear. The CDR3 contains 15 residues. Germline CDR1 reads SGHRS; CDR2 reads YFSETQ. V was trimmed by 0 bases and J by 7 bases, leaving 16 bases between them. CDR3 sequence: CASSLESEGYGEAFF. The CDR3 DNA reads as TGCGCCAGCAGCTTGGAATCGGAGGGATACGGTGAAGCTTTCTTT.

The gene calls are TRBV19 and TRBJ2-3, with TRBD1 matching over 7 bases. The CDR3 consists of 16 residues. CDR1 is LNHDA, CDR2 SQIVND, per germline (reference sequence). The V gene end was trimmed by 4 bases and the J gene end by 2 bases; junction bases not matched to a gene: 9. CDR3 residues: CASSKLTGVATDTQYF. CDR3 in DNA: TGTGCCAGTAGTAAACTTACAGGGGTAGCCACAGATACGCAGTATTTT.